Shown below are 17 T cell receptor beta chains from a single sample sequenced in a study of Ad26.COV2.S vaccination and SARS-CoV-2 variants (dated by TCRdb to the early 2020s). Receptor amplification or capture employed the immunoSEQ multiplex PCR assay. TCRdb retrieved this table from immuneACCESS and kept in-frame rearrangements only. Not all clones are present; in checked studies, unresolved V genes account for under half, and no reason is known for the remainder. Here the sample has 240,000 or so clones; approximately 88% occur a single time. The ten most abundant clones make up around a tenth of the sample. The treatment or condition label here, explained by the study, means: roughly 20 received Ad26.COV2.S at low or high dose, single or two shots; about 5 received placebo; per-sample allocation not given. Repertoires of vaccine and placebo recipients were sequenced from samples taken on day 63 after the first injection.

The sample here was peripheral blood, taken in a trial of Ad26.COV2.S vaccine versus placebo. The receptors were sampled from a person aged 18-60 years who received the Ad26.COV2.S COVID-19 vaccine or a placebo.

This rearrangement joins TRBV6-5 to TRBJ2-7, with D possibly TRBD1 on 6 matching bases. Germline loops: CDR1 MNHEY, CDR2 SVGAGI. V was pared by 0 bases and J by 7 bases, with 7 bases between. CDR3 length: 12 amino acids. CDR3 coding DNA: TGTGCCAGCAGTTACTCGGGGACAGAGCAGTACTTC. This codes for CASSYSGTEQYF.

The chain employs TRBV7-2 and TRBJ1-5, with 7 bases fitting TRBD1. The CDR3 contains 16 residues. Germline CDR1 and CDR2: SGHTA and FQGNSA. J lost 4 bases, V lost 5 bases, and 11 bases had no gene match. The CDR3 DNA reads as TGTGCCAGCAGCCCCGATGGGGCAGGGGGTAATCAGCCCCAGCATTTT. The encoded protein is CASSPDGAGGNQPQHF.

The V and J genes are TRBV28 and TRBJ1-1; D not resolved. The CDR3 consists of 14 residues. The ends were cut back, 3 bases at V and 1 base at J, with 9 bases in the middle. CDR1 and CDR2 from the germline V gene are MDHEN and SYDVKM. The chain's CDR3 is CASSLGSWNTEAFF. CDR3 coding DNA: TGTGCCAGCAGTTTGGGGAGTTGGAACACTGAAGCTTTCTTT. Using reference TRBV28 and TRBJ1-1 for the parts outside the CDR3, the full variable domain is DVKVTQSSRYLVKRTGEKVFLECVQDMDHENMFWYRQDPGLGLRLIYFSYDVKMKEKGDIPEGYSVSREKKERFSLILESASTNQTSMYLCASSLGSWNTEAFFGQGTRLTVV.

The chain links TRBV10-2 to TRBJ2-3; D gene ambiguous. Germline CDR1 WSHSY, CDR2 SAAADI. This CDR3 spans 14 amino acids. V dropped 2 bases and J dropped 3 bases, with 9 bases sitting between them. CDR3 DNA: TGCGCCAGCAGTGAGGGAGAGAGGACAGATACGCAGTATTTT. It codes for CASSEGERTDTQYF.

The V and J genes are TRBV11-1 and TRBJ1-2; no reliable D call. The CDR3 has 14 amino acids. With 5 bases removed from V and 2 bases from J, the gap between germline ends came to 12 bases. Germline lookup yields CDR1 SGHAT and CDR2 FQDESV (reference sequence). The CDR3, as DNA: TGTGCCAGCAGCCGGGCAACGGGAAACTATGGCTACACCTTC. Protein product: CASSRATGNYGYTF.

This clone was seen just once. The CDR3 nucleotides are TGTGCCAGCAGCCAAGCTGCGGGGAGGGGGACTGAAGCTTTCTTT. This encodes CASSQAAGRGTEAFF. The gene calls are TRBV14 and TRBJ1-1, with D possibly being TRBD1 (6 bases). CDR3 size: 15 residues. V shed 1 base and J shed 5 bases, with 14 bases lying between them. The V gene's germline CDR1 is SGHDN and CDR2 FVKESK. The full variable domain, in which reference TRBV14 and TRBJ1-1 provide the parts outside the CDR3, is EAGVTQFPSHSVIEKGQTVTLRCDPISGHDNLYWYRRVMGKEIKFLLHFVKESKQDESGMPNNRFLAERTGGTYSTLKVQPAELEDSGVYFCASSQAAGRGTEAFFGQGTRLTVV.

The gene calls are TRBV9 and TRBJ2-2; maybe TRBD2 (5 bases). This CDR3 is built from 16 residues. Germline CDR1 SGDLS, CDR2 YYNGEE. V lost 2 bases, J lost 2 bases, and 13 bases lay in between. In DNA, the CDR3 is TGTGCCAGCAGCGTCGGGATGGGTAGTAACACCGGGGAGCTGTTTTTT. This translates into CASSVGMGSNTGELFF.

This chain uses TRBV20-1 with TRBJ1-4; D is ambiguous. Germline CDR1 is DFQATT and CDR2 is SNEGSKA (reference sequence). V was clipped by 7 bases and J by 13 bases, with 13 bases between them. The CDR3 contains 10 residues. CDR3 sequence reads: CSVRAGTLFF. CDR3 in DNA: TGCAGTGTGAGGGCTGGTACACTGTTTTTT.

The chain is built from TRBV28 and TRBJ2-5; 8 bases line up with TRBD1. Germline-derived CDR1 and CDR2 are MDHEN and SYDVKM. With 5 bases clipped from V and 5 bases from J, the junction kept 16 bases outside the gene matches. The CDR3 has 17 residues. CDR3 bases: TGTGCCAGCAGTCTAAGTGGGCCGGGCAGGACAGGGGAGACCCAGTACTTC. Its translation: CASSLSGPGRTGETQYF.

The chain carries TRBV5-4 and TRBJ1-6; no definite D call. The CDR3 runs to 14 residues. The V and J ends lost 2 bases and 6 bases respectively, with 9 bases between them. Per the germline V gene, CDR1 is SGHNT and CDR2 is YYREEE (reference sequence). The CDR3 loop is CASSLQQVNSPLHF. Here the CDR3 DNA reads TGTGCCAGCAGCTTACAGCAGGTTAATTCACCCCTCCACTTT.

With regard to this clone: In the same sample, other DNA sequences code for this CDR3. This chain uses TRBV5-1 with TRBJ2-7; TRBD1 might be the D (6 bases). The CDR3 contains 12 residues. V lost 2 bases and J lost 4, with 7 bases in between. Germline CDR1 is SGHRS and CDR2 is YFSETQ. The chain's CDR3 is CASSLQGYEQYF. Written as DNA, the CDR3 is TGCGCCAGCAGCTTACAGGGATACGAGCAGTACTTC.

The V gene is TRBV25-1, the J gene TRBJ2-5; D might be TRBD2 (5 bases). There are 12 residues in the CDR3. Per the germline V gene, CDR1 is MGHDK and CDR2 is SYGVNS. V lost 5 bases and J lost 7, with 11 bases in between. The CDR3 region is CASSRPGGTQYF. CDR3 coding DNA: TGTGCCAGCAGTAGGCCCGGAGGGACCCAGTACTTC. Filled out from reference TRBV25-1 and TRBJ2-5, the complete variable domain reads EADIYQTPRYLVIGTGKKITLECSQTMGHDKMYWYQQDPGMELHLIHYSYGVNSTEKGDLSSESTVSRIRTEHFPLTLESARPSHTSQYLCASSRPGGTQYFGPGTRLLVL.

The chain has TRBV2 and TRBJ2-3; tentative D call: TRBD2 (5 bases). Germline V gives CDR1 SNHLY, CDR2 FYNNEI. Deletions cut 7 bases from V and 0 bases from J, with 11 bases between. The CDR3 length is 14 residues. CDR3 bases: TGTGCCAGCATCCTGGACTCTAGCACAGATACGCAGTATTTT. Its translation: CASILDSSTDTQYF.

The genes are TRBV6-4 and TRBJ2-3; D perhaps matches TRBD1 (5 bases). This CDR3 is built from 14 residues. V dropped 5 bases and J dropped 3 bases, with 12 bases sitting between them. Germline assignment: CDR1 MRHNA and CDR2 SNTAGT. The CDR3 coding sequence is TGTGCCAGCAGTTTGGACACCGGAACAGATACGCAGTATTTT. Protein: CASSLDTGTDTQYF.

This rearrangement joins TRBV10-3 to TRBJ2-1; TRBD2 agrees at 10 bases. Per the germline V gene, CDR1 is ENHRY and CDR2 is SYGVKD. Unmatched junction bases numbered 9, after V lost 4 bases and J lost 3 bases. This CDR3 contains 17 residues. The CDR3, as DNA: TGTGCCATCAGTGGGGATGCCGGGACTAGCGACTACAATGAGCAGTTCTTC. Translation: CAISGDAGTSDYNEQFF.

This clone was counted only a few times. The V gene is TRBV7-8, the J gene TRBJ2-7, with TRBD1 identical over 8 bases. The J segment lost 5 bases and the V segment lost 0 bases, leaving 0 bases of the junction unmatched. Looked up from germline, CDR1 is SGHVS and CDR2 is FQNEAQ. CDR3 size: 13 residues. DNA for the CDR3: TGTGCCAGCAGCTTAGCGGACAGGGACGAGCAGTACTTC. The encoded protein is CASSLADRDEQYF.

This clone was found once. The CDR3 sequence: CASRGTHGTEAFF. In nucleotides, the CDR3 is TGTGCCAGCAGAGGGACCCATGGTACTGAAGCTTTCTTT. The rearrangement joins TRBV21-1 to TRBJ1-1. TRBV21-1 is termed a pseudogene. This CDR3 spans 13 amino acids.